The 11 T cell receptor beta chains below all came from one sample that was sequenced in a study of cytomegalovirus exposure and HLA in healthy donors (dated by TCRdb to 2015 to 2018). The library came from the immunoSEQ multiplex PCR assay. For the multiplex PCR, a mixture combining 60 forward primers for TCR Vbeta segments and 13 reverse primers for TCR Jbeta segments was used. What TCRdb holds here is the immuneACCESS table cut down to in-frame rearrangements. Part of the clones is not present; checked against another copy, under half of the missing clones reflect an unresolved V gene, and the others are unexplained. The sample has roughly 160,000 clones on record, about four fifths of them singletons. Of the sample, 4% to 5% is held by the ten largest clones. The sequenced material came from PBMCs. Every receptor here comes from a young man in good health and CMV-seronegative.

V and J are TRBV19 and TRBJ2-7, with TRBD2 identical over 11 bases. This CDR3 contains 15 residues. Trimming took 1 base from V and 3 from J; bases not matched to a gene: 2. Germline values: CDR1 LNHDA, CDR2 SQIVND (reference sequence). The CDR3 protein is CASSIASGRNYEQYF. Here the CDR3 DNA reads TGTGCCAGTAGTATAGCTAGCGGGAGGAACTACGAGCAGTACTTC.

This chain links TRBV27 with TRBJ2-2, with TRBD2 matching 8 bases. The length of the CDR3 is 14 residues. From germline, CDR1 is MNHEY and CDR2 SMNVEV (reference sequence). The J segment lost 5 bases and the V segment lost 2 bases, leaving 1 base of the junction unmatched. CDR3 region: CASSLIAGTGELFF. The CDR3 DNA reads TGTGCCAGCAGTTTAATAGCGGGAACCGGGGAGCTGTTTTTT.

The chain combines TRBV5-1 with TRBJ2-6, with 12 bases matching TRBD1. V was pared by 4 bases and J by 5 bases, with 10 bases of the junction left unmatched. Germline values: CDR1 SGHRS, CDR2 YFSETQ. The CDR3 contains 18 residues. DNA of the CDR3: TGCGCCAGCAGCGGTCCGGGACAGGGGGCGCGGAGGGCCAACGTCCTGACTTTC. Its protein is CASSGPGQGARRANVLTF. The full variable domain, in which reference TRBV5-1 and TRBJ2-6 provide the parts outside the CDR3, is KAGVTQTPRYLIKTRGQQVTLSCSPISGHRSVSWYQQTPGQGLQFLFEYFSETQRNKGNFPGRFSGRQFSNSRSEMNVSTLELGDSALYLCASSGPGQGARRANVLTFGAGSRLTVL.

V and J are TRBV6-1 and TRBJ1-2; 10 bases are shared with TRBD1. The CDR3 runs to 15 residues. The junction had 3 bases not matched to a gene; V was cut back by 1 base and J by 4 bases. The germline V gene has CDR1 MNHNS and CDR2 SASEGT. CDR3 sequence (DNA): TGTGCCAGCAGTGAAGGGGACAGGGGACCCTATGGCTACACCTTC. Translated: CASSEGDRGPYGYTF.

DNA for the CDR3: TGTGCCAGCAGCGGGGGGACAGGAGGGCCTAACACTGAAGCTTTCTTT. Its translation is CASSGGTGGPNTEAFF. The rearrangement links TRBV9 to TRBJ1-1; 8 nucleotides line up with TRBD1. V shed 3 bases and J 2 bases; nucleotides not matched to a gene: 9. Germline V gives CDR1 SGDLS, CDR2 YYNGEE. The CDR3 consists of 16 residues.

The chain joins TRBV5-1 to TRBJ2-3, with 13 bases matching TRBD2. After removal of 0 bases from V and 6 bases from J, the junction contained 4 bases not matched to a gene. This CDR3 spans 16 amino acids. CDR1 and CDR2 (germline): SGHRS, YFSETQ. For the CDR3, the DNA is TGCGCCAGCAGCTTGGAGGTGACTAGCGGGAGGGATACGCAGTATTTT. This gives the protein CASSLEVTSGRDTQYF.

The rearrangement uses TRBV6-1 and TRBJ1-1; D is undetermined. V was clipped by 3 bases and J by 0 bases, with 14 bases between them. The length of the CDR3 is 16 residues. The V gene's germline CDR1 is MNHNS and CDR2 SASEGT. DNA for the CDR3: TGTGCCAGCAGTGATCCCCGGGTAGGCTTGAACACTGAAGCTTTCTTT. Its protein product is CASSDPRVGLNTEAFF.

As concerns this clone: Lacking the conserved final phenylalanine or tryptophan, this CDR3 likely reflects a read error. It is unclear where the CDR3 begins or ends on the DNA, so no DNA is shown, and the CDR3 is as TCRdb lists it. The genes are TRBV27 and TRBJ2-7; the table's D call, TRBD2, was not checked against the DNA. Inclusive of both ends, the CDR3 amounts to 8 amino acids. The germline gives CDR1 MNHEY, CDR2 SMNVEV (reference sequence). CDR3 amino acids: CASSLRNP.

CDR3 coding DNA: TGTGCCAGCAACAGAGACAAAATAGGTCAGCCCCAGCATTTT. Protein: CASNRDKIGQPQHF. V and J are TRBV6-1 and TRBJ1-5; D not certain. The V end was cut by 7 bases, the J end by 6 bases, with 16 bases between. The length of the CDR3 is 14 residues. The germline gives CDR1 MNHNS, CDR2 SASEGT.

This chain joins TRBV6-1 and TRBJ1-1, with D unclear. In germline, CDR1 is MNHNS, CDR2 SASEGT. The CDR3 runs to 17 residues. Trimming removed 2 bases from V and 4 bases from J, with 20 bases in between. The CDR3 protein is CASSEIKARAWGTEAFF. The CDR3 nucleotides read TGTGCCAGCAGTGAAATAAAAGCGCGGGCGTGGGGCACTGAAGCTTTCTTT.

The rearrangement uses TRBV27 and TRBJ1-4; D possibly corresponds to TRBD1 (6 bases). The ends were cut back, 8 bases at V and 11 bases at J, with 24 bases in the middle. Germline lookup yields CDR1 MNHEY and CDR2 SMNVEV (reference sequence). The CDR3 sequence is 15 residues long. The CDR3 loop is CASGRGGTALRKLFF. The DNA for the CDR3 is TGTGCCAGCGGGAGGGGGGGAACCGCCTTGCGGAAACTGTTTTTT.